The 13 T cell receptor beta chains given below trace back to one sample, sequenced in a study of regulatory T cells in long-lasting Graves disease. Construction of TCR beta libraries relied on iRepertoire HTBI primers and on Arm-PCR targeting CDR3 regions. MiXCR, applied by TCRdb to the multiplex PCR reads, yields one record per CDR3 protein. The table has 300,000 to 400,000 distinct CDR3 sequences, about a sixth seen once. Time point: newly diagnosed GD, antithyroid drugs for less than 3 months. The TCR library was made from RNA extracted from PBMCs. The sample also formed part of further work on T cells in Graves' hyperthyroidism and ophthalmopathy.

The source was peripheral blood mononuclear cells (PBMCs), collected at new diagnosis, from a patient treated with antithyroid drugs. These receptor sequences come from a man aged 40-49 years with Graves disease.

This clonotype was seen at least ten times. The J gene is TRBJ2-7, the V gene TRBV27; 8 bases are a match to TRBD2. V lost 6 bases to trimming and J lost 2 bases; unmatched junction nucleotides: 9. Looked up from germline, CDR1 is MNHEY and CDR2 is SMNVEV (reference sequence). This CDR3 has 15 amino acids. The CDR3 nucleotides read TGTGCCAGCAGAGGAACTAGCGGAGCCACCTACGAGCAGTACTTC. Its translation: CASRGTSGATYEQYF.

The rearrangement uses TRBV20-1 and TRBJ2-7, with 8 bases fitting TRBD1. Looked up from germline, CDR1 is DFQATT and CDR2 is SNEGSKA (reference sequence). V was clipped by 6 bases and J by 5 bases; unmatched bases: 6. This CDR3 comprises 12 residues. CDR3 residues: CSANGQGHEQYF. The DNA of the CDR3 is TGCAGTGCAAACGGACAGGGCCACGAGCAGTACTTC.

This clonotype was picked up a small number of times. The chain joins TRBV20-1 to TRBJ2-3, with a weak D call TRBD2 (5 bases). Germline loops: CDR1 DFQATT, CDR2 SNEGSKA (reference sequence). The V and J ends lost 3 bases and 0 bases respectively, with 10 bases between them. The CDR3 is 14 residues long. The CDR3 nucleotides read TGCAGTGCTAGTAGACTACCTAGCACAGATACGCAGTATTTT. It translates to CSASRLPSTDTQYF.

This clonotype showed up many times. DNA for the CDR3: TGTGCCAGCTCACCACTCCAGGCCCTGGGCAATCAGCCCCAGCATTTT. The encoded protein is CASSPLQALGNQPQHF. This sequence joins TRBV18 and TRBJ1-5; the D is unclear. V lost 1 base and J 2 bases, leaving 12 bases between the germline ends. The CDR3 has 16 amino acids. Germline CDR1 reads KGHSH; CDR2 reads LQKENI.

The table lists this clonotype with a few counts. The rearrangement links TRBV28 to TRBJ2-7, with 9 bases aligning to TRBD1. CDR1 is MDHEN and CDR2 is SYDVKM in the germline V gene. The CDR3 runs to 15 residues. Unmatched junction bases numbered 12, after V lost 6 bases and J lost 6 bases. This chain's CDR3 is CASRTTGTGPFEQYF. CDR3 sequence (DNA): TGTGCCAGCAGGACCACCGGGACAGGGCCGTTCGAGCAGTACTTC.

This clonotype appeared many times. CDR3 in DNA: TGTGCCAGCAGTCCCGGGACTAGACAGTACTTC. Translating gives CASSPGTRQYF. The chain is built from TRBV6-1 and TRBJ2-7; 8 bases line up with TRBD2. Per germline, CDR1 MNHNS and CDR2 SASEGT. V trimming: 5 bases; J trimming: 10 bases; junction bases outside the gene matches: 4. The CDR3 extends over 11 amino acids.

At least ten counts were recorded for this clonotype. The rearrangement joins TRBV9 to TRBJ1-3, with D hard to call. The CDR3 is 12 residues long. CDR1 is SGDLS, CDR2 YYNGEE, per germline. V was clipped by 7 bases and J by 5 bases, with 10 bases between them. CDR3 region: CASEGKRNTIYF. For the CDR3, the DNA is TGTGCCAGCGAAGGGAAAAGAAACACCATATATTTT. Looking up the rest from reference TRBV9 and TRBJ1-3 gives the full variable domain: DSGVTQTPKHLITATGQRVTLRCSPRSGDLSVYWYQQSLDQGLQFLIQYYNGEERAKGNILERFSAQQFPDLHSELNLSSLELGDSALYFCASEGKRNTIYFGEGSWLTVV.

The chain employs TRBV10-3 and TRBJ2-1; 9 nucleotides match TRBD1. The CDR3 length is 17 residues. Trimming at V came to 0 bases and at J to 2 bases, leaving 5 bases not matched to a gene. Germline lookup yields CDR1 ENHRY and CDR2 SYGVKD. The CDR3 loop is CAISESSGTGPYNEQFF. For the CDR3, the DNA is TGTGCCATCAGTGAGTCTTCGGGGACAGGGCCCTACAATGAGCAGTTCTTC.

This clonotype appeared many times. This sequence joins TRBV20-1 and TRBJ2-7; D gene uncertain. Trimming pared 0 bases from V and 5 bases from J, leaving 11 bases between. This CDR3 region has 13 residues. Per the germline V gene, CDR1 is DFQATT and CDR2 is SNEGSKA (reference sequence). The chain's CDR3 is CSARELRWNEQYF. The CDR3 nucleotides read TGCAGTGCTAGAGAGTTGCGGTGGAACGAGCAGTACTTC.

The chain couples TRBV6-2 or TRBV6-3 to TRBJ2-7, with D perhaps TRBD1 (6 bases). The germline V and J ends were trimmed by 3 bases and 1 base, with 13 bases remaining between them. The CDR3 length is 15 residues. CDR1 and CDR2 from the germline V gene are MNHEY and SVGEGT. CDR3 loop: CASSYRSDSSYEQYF. CDR3 in DNA: TGTGCCAGCAGTTATAGGTCGGACAGTTCCTACGAGCAGTACTTC.

The table lists this clonotype with many counts. The V gene is TRBV30, the J gene TRBJ1-3; no clear D gene. V lost 5 bases and J 0 bases, leaving 5 bases between the germline ends. The CDR3 consists of 12 residues. Per germline, CDR1 GTSNPN and CDR2 SVGIG (reference sequence). In nucleotides, the CDR3 is TGTGCCTGGTGGGTCTCTGGAAACACCATATATTTT. It is translated as CAWWVSGNTIYF.

This clonotype was counted only a few times. The CDR3 protein is CASSLALGGDTEAFF. CDR3 DNA sequence: TGCGCCAGCAGCTTGGCTTTAGGGGGTGATACTGAAGCTTTCTTT. This chain connects TRBV5-1 to TRBJ1-1, with D perhaps TRBD1 (6 bases). Germline CDR1 is SGHRS and CDR2 is YFSETQ. The V and J ends lost 0 bases and 5 bases respectively, with 14 bases between them. The CDR3 loop spans 15 amino acids. The whole variable domain, filled in from reference TRBV5-1 and TRBJ1-1, reads KAGVTQTPRYLIKTRGQQVTLSCSPISGHRSVSWYQQTPGQGLQFLFEYFSETQRNKGNFPGRFSGRQFSNSRSEMNVSTLELGDSALYLCASSLALGGDTEAFFGQGTRLTVV.

The rearrangement links TRBV12-3 or TRBV12-4 to TRBJ2-2; D not certain. V lost 3 bases and J lost 0, with 5 bases in between. CDR3 length equals 14 residues. CDR3 loop: CASSFSSNTGELFF. As DNA, the CDR3 is TGTGCCAGCAGTTTTAGCTCGAACACCGGGGAGCTGTTTTTT.